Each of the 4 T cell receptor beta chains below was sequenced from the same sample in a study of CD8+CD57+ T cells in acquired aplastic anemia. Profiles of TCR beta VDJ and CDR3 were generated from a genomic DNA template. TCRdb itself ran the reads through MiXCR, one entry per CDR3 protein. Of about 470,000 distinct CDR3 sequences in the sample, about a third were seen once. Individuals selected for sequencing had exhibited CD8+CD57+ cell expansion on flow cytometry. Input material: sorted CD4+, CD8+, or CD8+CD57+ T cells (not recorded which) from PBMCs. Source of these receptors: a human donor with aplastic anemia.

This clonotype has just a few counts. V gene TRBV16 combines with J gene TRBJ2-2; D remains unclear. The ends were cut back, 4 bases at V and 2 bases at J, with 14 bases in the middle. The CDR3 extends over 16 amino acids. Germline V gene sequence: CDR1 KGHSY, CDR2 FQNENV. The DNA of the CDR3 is TGTGCCAGCAGCCTAGTAGGCGGCGAAAACACCGGGGAGCTGTTTTTT. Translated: CASSLVGGENTGELFF. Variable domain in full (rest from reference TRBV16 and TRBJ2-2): GEEVAQTPKHLVRGEGQKAKLYCAPIKGHSYVFWYQQVLKNEFKFLISFQNENVFDETGMPKERFSAKCLPNSPCSLEIQATKLEDSAVYFCASSLVGGENTGELFFGEGSRLTVL.

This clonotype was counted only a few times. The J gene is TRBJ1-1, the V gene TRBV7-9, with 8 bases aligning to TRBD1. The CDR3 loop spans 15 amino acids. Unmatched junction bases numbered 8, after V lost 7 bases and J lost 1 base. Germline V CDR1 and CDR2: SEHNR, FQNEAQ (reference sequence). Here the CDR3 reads CASKETGEWNTEAFF. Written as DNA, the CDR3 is TGTGCCAGCAAAGAGACAGGGGAATGGAACACTGAAGCTTTCTTT.

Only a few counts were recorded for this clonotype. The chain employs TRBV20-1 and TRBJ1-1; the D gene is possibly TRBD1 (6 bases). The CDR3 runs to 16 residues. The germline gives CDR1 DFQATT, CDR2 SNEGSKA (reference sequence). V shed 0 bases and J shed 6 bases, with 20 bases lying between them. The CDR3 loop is CSARDLPSQGLAEAFF. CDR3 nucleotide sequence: TGCAGTGCTAGAGATCTCCCATCACAGGGACTGGCTGAAGCTTTCTTT.

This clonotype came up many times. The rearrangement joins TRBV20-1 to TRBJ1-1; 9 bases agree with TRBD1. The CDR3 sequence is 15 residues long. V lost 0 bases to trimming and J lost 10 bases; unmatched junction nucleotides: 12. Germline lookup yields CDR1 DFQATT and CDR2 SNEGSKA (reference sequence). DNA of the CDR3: TGCAGTGCTAGAGATCTGACAGGGACAGGGCTCGGAGCTTTCTTT. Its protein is CSARDLTGTGLGAFF.